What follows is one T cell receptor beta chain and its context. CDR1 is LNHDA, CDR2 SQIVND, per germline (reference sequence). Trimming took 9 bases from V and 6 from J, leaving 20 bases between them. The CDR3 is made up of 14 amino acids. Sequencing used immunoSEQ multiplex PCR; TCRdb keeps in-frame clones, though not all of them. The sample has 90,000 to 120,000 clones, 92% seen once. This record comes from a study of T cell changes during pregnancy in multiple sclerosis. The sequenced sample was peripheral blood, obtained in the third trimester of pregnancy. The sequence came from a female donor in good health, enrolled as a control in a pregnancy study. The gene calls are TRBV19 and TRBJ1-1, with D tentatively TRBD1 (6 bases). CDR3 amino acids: CARGAGQPYPEAFF. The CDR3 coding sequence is TGTGCCAGAGGGGCAGGACAGCCTTACCCTGAAGCTTTCTTT.